This T cell receptor beta chain was captured by sequencing in a study of blood T cells in healthy people across ages. In the case of this clonotype: The antigen is undetermined.

With a J-beta primer mix and a sample-barcoded 5' primer, a second PCR ran about 6 to 11 cycles. One entry per CDR3 protein results from TCRdb running MiXCR on the 5' RACE reads. In the table there are around 1,500,000 distinct CDR3 sequences, approximately 42% of which are singletons. Study-wide points: The recorded TCR beta diversity per million T cells decreased in a roughly linear manner with age.

The material sequenced was blood. This receptor was identified in a woman younger than 30 in good health.

DNA of the CDR3: TGTGCCAGCAGCTTAGATCGTTGGACAGGGGACACAGATACGCAGTATTTT. Translating gives CASSLDRWTGDTDTQYF. V is TRBV11-2 and J is TRBJ2-3; TRBD1 matches at 9 bases. This CDR3 contains 17 residues. V was clipped by 0 bases and J by 2 bases; unmatched bases: 6. CDR1 and CDR2 from the germline V gene are SGHAT and FQNNGV.